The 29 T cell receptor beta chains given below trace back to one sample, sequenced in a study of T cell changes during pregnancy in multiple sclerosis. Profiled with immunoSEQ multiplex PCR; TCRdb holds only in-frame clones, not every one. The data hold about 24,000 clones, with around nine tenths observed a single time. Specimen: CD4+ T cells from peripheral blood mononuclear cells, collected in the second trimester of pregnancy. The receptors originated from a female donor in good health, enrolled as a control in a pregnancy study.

In DNA, the CDR3 is TGTGCCAGCAGCTTAGTCGCCAGTTACGAGCAGTACTTC. This sequence encodes CASSLVASYEQYF. This chain uses TRBV11-2 with TRBJ2-7; D is uncertain. The CDR3 has 13 residues. V was pared by 1 base and J by 4 bases, with 8 bases between. Germline lookup yields CDR1 SGHAT and CDR2 FQNNGV.

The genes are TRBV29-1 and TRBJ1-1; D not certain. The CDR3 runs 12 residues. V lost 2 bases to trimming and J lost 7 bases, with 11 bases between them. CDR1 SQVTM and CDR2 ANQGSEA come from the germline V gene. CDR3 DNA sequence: TGCAGCGTTGAATATGGAACAGTTGAAGCTTTCTTT. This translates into CSVEYGTVEAFF.

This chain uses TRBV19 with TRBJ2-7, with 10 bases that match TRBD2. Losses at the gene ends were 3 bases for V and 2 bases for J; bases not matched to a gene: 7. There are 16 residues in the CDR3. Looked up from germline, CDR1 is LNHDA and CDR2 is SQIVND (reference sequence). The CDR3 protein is CASSIRSLAGAYEQYF. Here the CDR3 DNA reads TGTGCCAGTAGTATTCGGTCCCTAGCGGGGGCCTACGAGCAGTACTTC.

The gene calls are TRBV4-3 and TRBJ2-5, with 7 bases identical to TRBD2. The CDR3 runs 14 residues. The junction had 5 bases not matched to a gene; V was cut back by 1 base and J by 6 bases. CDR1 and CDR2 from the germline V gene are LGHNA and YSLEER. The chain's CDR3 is CASSQGGEGKTQYF. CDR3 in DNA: TGCGCCAGCAGCCAAGGGGGGGAGGGTAAGACCCAGTACTTC.

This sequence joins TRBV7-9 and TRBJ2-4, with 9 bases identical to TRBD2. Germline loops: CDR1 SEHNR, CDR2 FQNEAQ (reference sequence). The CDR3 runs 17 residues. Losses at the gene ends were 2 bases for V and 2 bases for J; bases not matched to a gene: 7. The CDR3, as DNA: TGTGCCAGCAGCTTATTGAGCCTAGCGGGACCCAAAAACATTCAGTACTTC. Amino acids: CASSLLSLAGPKNIQYF. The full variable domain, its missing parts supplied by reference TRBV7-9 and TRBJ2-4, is DTGVSQNPRHKITKRGQNVTFRCDPISEHNRLYWYRQTLGQGPEFLTYFQNEAQLEKSRLLSDRFSAERPKGSFSTLEIQRTEQGDSAMYLCASSLLSLAGPKNIQYFGAGTRLSVL.

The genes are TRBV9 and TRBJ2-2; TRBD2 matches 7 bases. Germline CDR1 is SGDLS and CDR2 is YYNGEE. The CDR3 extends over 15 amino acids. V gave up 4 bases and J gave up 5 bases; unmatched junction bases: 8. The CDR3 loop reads CASSSHLGGTGELFF. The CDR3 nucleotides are TGTGCCAGCAGCTCCCACCTCGGGGGGACCGGGGAGCTGTTTTTT.

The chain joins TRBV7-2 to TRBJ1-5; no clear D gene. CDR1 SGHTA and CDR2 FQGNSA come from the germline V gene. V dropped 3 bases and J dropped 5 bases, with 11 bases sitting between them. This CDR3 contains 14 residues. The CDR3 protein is CASSFGGTYQPQHF. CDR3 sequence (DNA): TGTGCCAGCAGCTTTGGAGGTACATATCAGCCCCAGCATTTT.

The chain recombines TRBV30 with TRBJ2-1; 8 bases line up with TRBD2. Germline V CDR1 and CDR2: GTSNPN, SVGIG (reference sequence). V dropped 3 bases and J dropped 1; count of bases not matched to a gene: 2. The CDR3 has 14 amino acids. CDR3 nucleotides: TGTGCCTGGAGAGCGGGAGAGTCCTACAATGAGCAGTTCTTC. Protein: CAWRAGESYNEQFF.

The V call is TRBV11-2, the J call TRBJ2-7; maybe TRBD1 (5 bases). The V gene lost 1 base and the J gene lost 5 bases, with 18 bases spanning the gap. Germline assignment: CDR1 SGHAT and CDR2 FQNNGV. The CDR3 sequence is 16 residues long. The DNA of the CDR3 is TGTGCCAGCAGCTTAGGTGAACAGGTTCTGGGTCACGAGCAGTACTTC. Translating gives CASSLGEQVLGHEQYF. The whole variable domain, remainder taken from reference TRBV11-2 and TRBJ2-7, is EAGVAQSPRYKIIEKRQSVAFWCNPISGHATLYWYQQILGQGPKLLIQFQNNGVVDDSQLPKDRFSAERLKGVDSTLKIQPAKLEDSAVYLCASSLGEQVLGHEQYFGPGTRLTVT.

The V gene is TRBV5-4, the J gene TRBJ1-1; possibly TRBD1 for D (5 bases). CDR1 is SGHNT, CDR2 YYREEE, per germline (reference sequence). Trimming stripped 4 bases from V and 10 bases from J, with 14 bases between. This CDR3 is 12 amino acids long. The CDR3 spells CASSREGPGAFF. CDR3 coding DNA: TGTGCCAGCAGCCGGGAGGGGCCTGGAGCTTTCTTT.

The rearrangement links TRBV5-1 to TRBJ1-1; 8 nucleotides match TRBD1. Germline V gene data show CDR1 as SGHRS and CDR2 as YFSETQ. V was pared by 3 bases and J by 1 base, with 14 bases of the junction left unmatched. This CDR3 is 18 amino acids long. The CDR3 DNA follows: TGCGCCAGCAGCTCAGGAAGGAACATCGGGACAGGGAACACTGAAGCTTTCTTT. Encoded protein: CASSSGRNIGTGNTEAFF.

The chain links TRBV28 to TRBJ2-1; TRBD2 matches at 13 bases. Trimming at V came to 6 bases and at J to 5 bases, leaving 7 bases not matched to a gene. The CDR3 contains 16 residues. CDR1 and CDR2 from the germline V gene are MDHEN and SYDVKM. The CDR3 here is CASSPSLAGGHNEQFF. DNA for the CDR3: TGTGCCAGCAGCCCATCACTAGCGGGAGGGCACAATGAGCAGTTCTTC.

This CDR3 is CASSLDAKSNQPQHF. Here the CDR3 DNA reads TGTGCCAGCAGCTTAGACGCTAAAAGCAATCAGCCCCAGCATTTT. The rearrangement joins TRBV7-2 to TRBJ1-5; D not certain. This CDR3 contains 15 residues. The ends were cut back, 1 base at V and 1 base at J, with 8 bases in the middle. Looked up from germline, CDR1 is SGHTA and CDR2 is FQGNSA.

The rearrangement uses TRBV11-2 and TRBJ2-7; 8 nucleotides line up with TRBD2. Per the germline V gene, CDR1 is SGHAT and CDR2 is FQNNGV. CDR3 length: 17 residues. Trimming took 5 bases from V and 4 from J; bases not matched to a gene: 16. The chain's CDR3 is CASSGLFGYSGSYEQYF. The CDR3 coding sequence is TGTGCCAGCAGCGGTCTGTTTGGGTACAGCGGGAGTTACGAGCAGTACTTC.

The CDR3 nucleotides read TGTGCCAGTAGTGTAGGTGGAGGATTCAATCAGCCCCAGCATTTT. Its protein product is CASSVGGGFNQPQHF. The rearrangement uses TRBV19 and TRBJ1-5; D is undetermined. The CDR3 length is 15 residues. V lost 5 bases and J 3 bases, leaving 14 bases between the germline ends. In germline, CDR1 is LNHDA, CDR2 SQIVND (reference sequence).

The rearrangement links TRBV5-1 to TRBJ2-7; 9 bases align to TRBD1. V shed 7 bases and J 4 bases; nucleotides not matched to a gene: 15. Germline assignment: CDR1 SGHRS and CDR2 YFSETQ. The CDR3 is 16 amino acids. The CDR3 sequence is CASHPLQGAPKYEQYF. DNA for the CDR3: TGCGCCAGCCATCCGTTACAGGGGGCCCCAAAGTACGAGCAGTACTTC.

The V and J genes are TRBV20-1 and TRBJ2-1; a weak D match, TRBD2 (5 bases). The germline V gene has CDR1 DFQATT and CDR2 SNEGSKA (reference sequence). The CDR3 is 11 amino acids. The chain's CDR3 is CSLGGYNEQFF. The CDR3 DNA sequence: TGCAGCCTTGGAGGCTACAATGAGCAGTTCTTC.

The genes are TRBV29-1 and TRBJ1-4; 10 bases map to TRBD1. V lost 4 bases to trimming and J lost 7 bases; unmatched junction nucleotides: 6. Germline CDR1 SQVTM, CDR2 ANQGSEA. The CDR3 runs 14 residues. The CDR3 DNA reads TGCAGCGTTGGAGAGACAGGGGGCCTTGAAAAACTGTTTTTT. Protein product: CSVGETGGLEKLFF.

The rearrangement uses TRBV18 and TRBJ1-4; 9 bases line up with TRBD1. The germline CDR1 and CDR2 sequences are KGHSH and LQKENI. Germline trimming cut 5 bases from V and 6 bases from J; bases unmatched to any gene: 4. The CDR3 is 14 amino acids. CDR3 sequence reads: CASSFGTGYEKLFF. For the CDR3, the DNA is TGTGCCAGCTCATTCGGGACAGGGTATGAAAAACTGTTTTTT.

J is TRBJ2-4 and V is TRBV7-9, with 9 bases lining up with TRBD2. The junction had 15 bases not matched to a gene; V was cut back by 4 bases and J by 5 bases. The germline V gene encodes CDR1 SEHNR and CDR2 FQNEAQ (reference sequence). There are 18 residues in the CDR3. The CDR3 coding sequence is TGTGCCAGCAGCTCCCCCCCGTCGGCGGGGGGGCTACAAAACATTCAGTACTTC. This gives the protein CASSSPPSAGGLQNIQYF.

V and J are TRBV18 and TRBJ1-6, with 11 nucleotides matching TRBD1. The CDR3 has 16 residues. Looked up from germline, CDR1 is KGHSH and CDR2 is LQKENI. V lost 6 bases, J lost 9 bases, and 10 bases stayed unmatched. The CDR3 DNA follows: TGTGCCAGCTCCTTTGGGACAGGGGGATTCGGTTCACCCCTCCACTTT. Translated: CASSFGTGGFGSPLHF.

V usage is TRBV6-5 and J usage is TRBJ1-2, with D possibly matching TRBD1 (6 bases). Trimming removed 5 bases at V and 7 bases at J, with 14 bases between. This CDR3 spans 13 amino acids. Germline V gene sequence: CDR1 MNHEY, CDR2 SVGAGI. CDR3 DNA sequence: TGTGCCAGCAGTCCAAGGGGGGGAATTGGCTACACCTTC. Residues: CASSPRGGIGYTF.

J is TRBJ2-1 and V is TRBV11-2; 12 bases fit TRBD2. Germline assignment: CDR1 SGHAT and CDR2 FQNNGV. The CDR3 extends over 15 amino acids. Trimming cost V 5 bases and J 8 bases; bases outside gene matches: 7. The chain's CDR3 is CASSRTSGKIDEQFF. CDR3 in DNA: TGTGCCAGCAGCCGGACTAGCGGGAAAATTGATGAGCAGTTCTTC.

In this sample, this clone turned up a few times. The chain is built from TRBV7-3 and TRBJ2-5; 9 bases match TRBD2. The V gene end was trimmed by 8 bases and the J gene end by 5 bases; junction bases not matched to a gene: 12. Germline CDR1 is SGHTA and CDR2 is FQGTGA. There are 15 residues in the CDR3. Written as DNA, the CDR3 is TGTGCCAGCTCCCGTAGCGGGAGTGCGGGGGAGACCCAGTACTTC. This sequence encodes CASSRSGSAGETQYF.

The CDR3 sequence: CASSQGRDRGLTEAFF. The CDR3 bases are TGCGCCAGCAGCCAAGGAAGGGACAGGGGGCTCACTGAAGCTTTCTTT. This chain joins TRBV4-1 and TRBJ1-1; 12 positions match TRBD1. This CDR3 region has 16 residues. CDR1 is MGHRA, CDR2 YSYEKL, per germline. Trimming took 1 base from V and 4 from J; bases not matched to a gene: 4.

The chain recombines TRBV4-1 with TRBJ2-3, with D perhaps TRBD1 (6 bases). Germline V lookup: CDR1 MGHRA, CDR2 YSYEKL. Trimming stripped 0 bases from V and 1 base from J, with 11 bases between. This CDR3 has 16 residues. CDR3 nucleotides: TGCGCCAGCAGCCAAGAAAGGGGGAGTGGCACAGATACGCAGTATTTT. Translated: CASSQERGSGTDTQYF.

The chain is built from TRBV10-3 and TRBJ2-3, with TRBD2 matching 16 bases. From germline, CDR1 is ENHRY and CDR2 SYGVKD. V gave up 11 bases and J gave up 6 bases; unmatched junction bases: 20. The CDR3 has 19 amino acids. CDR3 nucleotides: TGTGCCTCCAGGGGGGGCAGGTCGGGACTAGCGGGGGGGCAGGATACGCAGTATTTT. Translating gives CASRGGRSGLAGGQDTQYF.

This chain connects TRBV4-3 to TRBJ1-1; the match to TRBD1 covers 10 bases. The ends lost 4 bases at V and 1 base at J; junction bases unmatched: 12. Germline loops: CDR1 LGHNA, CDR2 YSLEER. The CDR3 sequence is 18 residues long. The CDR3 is CASSPNSGTGVSNTEAFF. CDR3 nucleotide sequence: TGCGCCAGCAGCCCAAATTCAGGGACAGGGGTTTCGAACACTGAAGCTTTCTTT.

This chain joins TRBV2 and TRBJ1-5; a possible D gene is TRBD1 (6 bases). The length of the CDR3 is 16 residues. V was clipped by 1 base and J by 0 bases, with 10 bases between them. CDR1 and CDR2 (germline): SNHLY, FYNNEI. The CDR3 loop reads CASSEGTAYSNQPQHF. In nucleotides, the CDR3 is TGTGCCAGCAGTGAAGGGACAGCATATAGCAATCAGCCCCAGCATTTT. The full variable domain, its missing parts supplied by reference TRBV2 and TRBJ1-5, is EPEVTQTPSHQVTQMGQEVILRCVPISNHLYFYWYRQILGQKVEFLVSFYNNEISEKSEIFDDQFSVERPDGSNFTLKIRSTKLEDSAMYFCASSEGTAYSNQPQHFGDGTRLSIL.